Listed below are T cell receptor beta chains from one sample, sequenced in a study of CD8 T cells in Susac syndrome. TCRdb recomputed calls from the immunoSEQ multiplex PCR reads with MiXCR, one row per CDR3 protein. This sample has 150,000 or so distinct CDR3 sequences, with roughly 95% found just once. Sequences were obtained from CD4+ T cells from PBMCs. The origin of the receptors is a human donor with multiple sclerosis. The CDR3 runs from the conserved cysteine through the conserved F or W.

TRBJ2-3 | TRBV30 | CAWSEADTQYF
TRBJ2-1 | TRBV3-1 | CASSWDENEQFF
TRBJ2-1 | TRBV10-3 | CAISEGGSYNEQFF
TRBJ2-7 | TRBV20-1 | CSARARYPSYEQYF
TRBJ2-5 | TRBV20-1 | CSALTGDQETQYF
TRBJ2-5 | TRBV27 | CASTPGLSCHRDGETQYF
TRBJ2-5 | TRBV29-1 | CSHYGGVKTQYF
TRBJ2-2 | TRBV11-3 | CASSFSGGPAGELFF
TRBJ2-1 | TRBV24-1 | CATSTGSVNEQFF
TRBJ2-5 | TRBV20-1 | CSATTTSSETQYF
TRBJ2-3 | TRBV20-1 | CSANPTSGRSTQYF
TRBJ2-5 | TRBV27 | CASSPYGRVETQYF
TRBJ1-1 | TRBV28 | CASSQTGGGGTEAFF
TRBJ2-7 | TRBV23-1 | CASSQSQGANREQYF
TRBJ2-3 | TRBV29-1 | CSAAFGGLHTDTQYF
TRBJ1-5 | TRBV24-1 | CATSDANQPQHF
TRBJ1-1 | TRBV29-1 | CSVEGAPNTEAFF
TRBJ1-3 | TRBV18 | CASSPHPGGGGNTIYF
TRBJ2-1 | TRBV5-1 | CASSLLRGYEQFF
TRBJ2-7 | TRBV5-1 | CASSLEATGTYEQYF
TRBJ1-2 | TRBV28 | CASSLRGPGYGYTF
TRBJ2-1 | TRBV7-2 | CASSPRTGVGEQFF
TRBJ1-5 | TRBV18 | CASSPSGDQPQHF
TRBJ2-7 | TRBV5-4 | CASTSSRMGGVTEQYF
TRBJ2-2 | TRBV30 | CAWDLGGSNTGELFF
TRBJ1-1 | TRBV7-9 | CASSLGGPSGGAFF
TRBJ2-3 | TRBV7-2 | CASSLSPTDTQYF
TRBJ2-1 | TRBV6-2/TRBV6-3 | CAGVPTERANNEQFF
TRBJ1-1 | TRBV20-1 | CSANRRDQGLEAFF
TRBJ1-2 | TRBV19 | CASTPTDLGYGYTF
TRBJ1-1 | TRBV7-2 | CASSLAVSEAFF
TRBJ1-2 | TRBV5-1 | CASSLALGSYGYTF
TRBJ2-5 | TRBV30 | CAWSARQETQYF
TRBJ1-5 | TRBV6-5 | CASSSTRPYEGVSSNQPQHF
TRBJ2-3 | TRBV18 | CASSSTGATDTQYF
TRBJ1-2 | TRBV7-9 | CASSSGTAASGRTF
TRBJ1-2 | TRBV4-2 | CASRMTGGDRGGYTF
TRBJ1-5 | TRBV5-1 | CASSPEPAQPQHF
TRBJ1-2 | TRBV29-1 | CSGPGQGAYRADGYTF
TRBJ2-4 | TRBV30 | CAWSGFVENIQYF
TRBJ2-5 | TRBV20-1 | CSAHRQGRGETQYF
TRBJ2-5 | TRBV25-1 | CASRGGAAETQYF
TRBJ2-2 | TRBV3-1 | CASRLGLAGTGELFF
TRBJ1-5 | TRBV20-1 | CSAPGRGNGQPQHF
TRBJ2-5 | TRBV7-2 | CASSSKGSETQYF
TRBJ2-2 | TRBV12-5 | CASGLVLAGHTGELFF
TRBJ2-5 | TRBV20-1 | CSASVSPGETQYF
TRBJ2-1 | TRBV20-1 | CSARLAGAYNEQFF
TRBJ2-7 | TRBV4-3 | CASSHAETSYEQYF
TRBJ2-1 | TRBV7-7 | CASSPLAGGTGEQFF
TRBJ2-2 | TRBV12-3/TRBV12-4 | CASSLTSGNTGELFF
TRBJ2-1 | TRBV30 | CAWSGLAGGIRQFF